A single sample gave rise to the 18 T cell receptor beta chains below, sequenced in a study of cytomegalovirus exposure and HLA in healthy donors. The PCR used 60 Vbeta and 13 Jbeta primers. Repertoires were generated with immunoSEQ multiplex PCR, while TCRdb's copy carries only in-frame clones and drops some. The sample has about 160,000 clones, 80% to 90% seen once. Material: PBMCs. All receptors derive from a young woman in good health and CMV-seropositive.

This sequence joins TRBV5-1 and TRBJ2-3; D is possibly TRBD2 (6 bases). The CDR3 contains 13 residues. Trimming took 5 bases from V and 4 from J, leaving 11 bases between them. Germline V CDR1 and CDR2: SGHRS, YFSETQ. The CDR3 sequence is CASSAGTSDTQYF. CDR3 sequence (DNA): TGCGCCAGCAGTGCGGGGACGTCAGATACGCAGTATTTT.

The chain employs TRBV25-1 and TRBJ1-3; D is undetermined. Germline loops: CDR1 MGHDK, CDR2 SYGVNS. Trimming took 4 bases from V and 2 from J, leaving 12 bases between them. The CDR3 runs 15 residues. CDR3 sequence reads: CASSAKRAPGNTIYF. The DNA for the CDR3 is TGTGCCAGCAGTGCTAAGAGGGCGCCTGGAAACACCATATATTTT.

The rearrangement links TRBV9 to TRBJ2-1; 9 bases match TRBD2. The V segment lost 4 bases and the J segment 2 bases; nucleotides outside the gene matches: 7. Germline CDR1 and CDR2: SGDLS and YYNGEE. CDR3 length equals 16 residues. CDR3 nucleotides: TGTGCCAGCAGCCCAGGGGCGGGGGGGCCCTACAATGAGCAGTTCTTC. Translation: CASSPGAGGPYNEQFF. The full variable domain, with the rest looked up from reference TRBV9 and TRBJ2-1, is DSGVTQTPKHLITATGQRVTLRCSPRSGDLSVYWYQQSLDQGLQFLIQYYNGEERAKGNILERFSAQQFPDLHSELNLSSLELGDSALYFCASSPGAGGPYNEQFFGPGTRLTVL.

The genes are TRBV14 and TRBJ2-7; 10 nucleotides agree with TRBD1. Trimming cost V 3 bases and J 2 bases; bases outside gene matches: 1. The CDR3 has 14 residues. Germline values: CDR1 SGHDN, CDR2 FVKESK. Here the CDR3 reads CASSHGQGAYEQYF. CDR3 coding DNA: TGTGCCAGCAGCCATGGACAGGGGGCCTACGAGCAGTACTTC.

This clone turned up a few times. The gene calls are TRBV5-1 and TRBJ2-7; TRBD2 is a possible D gene (5 bases). Germline V gene lookup returns CDR1 SGHRS and CDR2 YFSETQ. V was clipped by 3 bases and J by 3 bases, with 10 bases between them. The CDR3 is made up of 13 amino acids. For the CDR3, the DNA is TGCGCCAGCAGCTCGCCAGAGGGCTACGAGCAGTACTTC. Its translation is CASSSPEGYEQYF.

The V call is TRBV2, the J call TRBJ1-5; D ambiguous. The V gene lost 8 bases and the J gene lost 2 bases, with 10 bases spanning the gap. This CDR3 is 13 amino acids long. Germline V gene data show CDR1 as SNHLY and CDR2 as FYNNEI. The CDR3: CASGTERNQPQHF. DNA for the CDR3: TGTGCCAGCGGTACAGAGCGCAATCAGCCCCAGCATTTT.

The genes are TRBV2 and TRBJ1-6, with a possible D match to TRBD1 (6 bases). This CDR3 is built from 12 residues. The V and J ends lost 3 bases and 13 bases respectively, with 10 bases between them. CDR1 is SNHLY and CDR2 is FYNNEI in the germline V gene. The CDR3 protein is CASSDPGHPLHF. The CDR3 DNA is TGTGCCAGCAGTGATCCGGGACATCCCCTCCACTTT.

The chain couples TRBV6-1 to TRBJ2-1; 7 bases line up with TRBD1. The CDR3 covers 14 residues. After removal of 6 bases from V and 6 bases from J, the junction contained 8 bases not matched to a gene. Germline V lookup: CDR1 MNHNS, CDR2 SASEGT. CDR3 in amino acids: CASSPGQTINEQFF. The DNA of the CDR3 is TGTGCCAGCAGCCCGGGACAGACTATCAATGAGCAGTTCTTC.

The V and J genes are TRBV5-1 and TRBJ2-7, with no clear D. Trimming pared 0 bases from V and 1 base from J, leaving 8 bases between. Germline CDR1 is SGHRS and CDR2 is YFSETQ. The CDR3 is 14 residues long. The CDR3 nucleotides are TGCGCCAGCAGCTTGGATTACAGATCCTACGAGCAGTACTTC. As protein: CASSLDYRSYEQYF. The complete variable domain, with remaining parts taken from reference TRBV5-1 and TRBJ2-7, reads KAGVTQTPRYLIKTRGQQVTLSCSPISGHRSVSWYQQTPGQGLQFLFEYFSETQRNKGNFPGRFSGRQFSNSRSEMNVSTLELGDSALYLCASSLDYRSYEQYFGPGTRLTVT.

CDR3 residues: CASSLESWTAEKLFF. For the CDR3, the DNA is TGTGCCAGCAGCTTAGAATCATGGACAGCTGAAAAACTGTTTTTT. The rearrangement links TRBV7-9 to TRBJ1-4; possible D gene TRBD1, 6 bases. This CDR3 is 15 amino acids long. Germline V gene sequence: CDR1 SEHNR, CDR2 FQNEAQ (reference sequence). Trimming took 1 base from V and 7 from J, leaving 13 bases between them.

This rearrangement joins TRBV5-1 to TRBJ2-7, with 10 bases lining up with TRBD1. J lost 2 bases, V lost 4 bases, and 6 bases had no gene match. CDR3 length: 15 amino acids. Germline CDR1 reads SGHRS; CDR2 reads YFSETQ. The CDR3 DNA follows: TGCGCCAGCAGCGTAACGGGACAGGGGCCCTACGAGCAGTACTTC. It encodes CASSVTGQGPYEQYF.

J is TRBJ2-3 and V is TRBV7-2; 8 bases are shared with TRBD2. The CDR3 is made up of 17 amino acids. Trimming cost V 3 bases and J 4 bases; bases outside gene matches: 12. CDR1 and CDR2 (germline): SGHTA, FQGNSA. The CDR3 sequence: CASSLAPSGFSSDTQYF. The DNA for the CDR3 is TGTGCCAGCAGCTTGGCGCCTAGCGGGTTTTCCTCAGATACGCAGTATTTT.

This chain uses TRBV9 with TRBJ2-5, with D tentatively TRBD2 (6 bases). CDR1 and CDR2 from the germline V gene are SGDLS and YYNGEE. The CDR3 sequence is 14 residues long. Trimming took off 0 bases at V and 4 bases at J, with 10 bases between the two ends. As DNA, the CDR3 is TGTGCCAGCAGCGTAGGGGGGGTCCGAGAGACCCAGTACTTC. Amino acid sequence: CASSVGGVRETQYF.

The chain carries TRBV12-5 and TRBJ2-3, with 7 bases fitting TRBD2. Per the germline V gene, CDR1 is LGHNT and CDR2 is FRNRAP. This CDR3 contains 17 residues. Trimming at V came to 0 bases and at J to 0 bases, leaving 6 bases not matched to a gene. CDR3 sequence reads: CASGLVFGGGSTDTQYF. As DNA, the CDR3 is TGTGCTAGTGGTTTGGTATTTGGGGGGGGTAGCACAGATACGCAGTATTTT.

Note on this clone: Other DNA sequences in this specimen translate into the identical CDR3. CDR3 sequence reads: CASSQTSGGYNEQFF. CDR3 nucleotides: TGTGCCAGCAGCCAGACTAGCGGGGGGTACAATGAGCAGTTCTTC. The chain couples TRBV2 to TRBJ2-1; TRBD2 agrees at 13 bases. CDR1 is SNHLY, CDR2 FYNNEI, per germline. This CDR3 has 15 residues. Trimming took 6 bases from V and 4 from J; bases not matched to a gene: 3.

The chain employs TRBV27 and TRBJ1-2, with TRBD1 identical over 7 bases. Germline loops: CDR1 MNHEY, CDR2 SMNVEV (reference sequence). The CDR3 length is 16 residues. After removal of 0 bases from V and 5 bases from J, the junction contained 9 bases not matched to a gene. The CDR3 sequence: CASSLSRGQKPYGYTF. Here the CDR3 DNA reads TGTGCCAGCAGTTTATCACGGGGACAGAAACCATATGGCTACACCTTC.

The chain combines TRBV29-1 with TRBJ2-5, with D perhaps TRBD2 (6 bases). V lost 7 bases and J 1 base, leaving 13 bases between the germline ends. Per the germline V gene, CDR1 is SQVTM and CDR2 is ANQGSEA. The CDR3 totals 13 residues. CDR3 sequence reads: CSAARGLQETQYF. CDR3 nucleotides: TGCAGCGCCGCTCGGGGACTCCAAGAGACCCAGTACTTC.

This chain uses TRBV4-1 with TRBJ2-1; D may be TRBD1 (6 bases). The germline gives CDR1 MGHRA, CDR2 YSYEKL. The CDR3 is 14 residues long. Between the trimmed V and J ends, which lost 2 bases and 6 bases, there was a span of 11 bases. CDR3 nucleotides: TGCGCCAGCAGCCAACACAGGGTGGGCAATGAGCAGTTCTTC. Translating gives CASSQHRVGNEQFF.